These T cell receptor beta chains were read from a single sample in a study of shared clonotypes between healthy human individuals. TCRdb's table, derived via immunoSEQ multiplex PCR, lists solely in-frame clones and lacks some. The repertoire holds 2 million to 2.5 million clones, with over 85% as singletons. Sequenced: naive CD4+ T cells from PBMCs. The receptor source for this set is a man aged 18-30 years in good health. Some clones in this sample may be carry-over from other donors' samples. Both conserved end residues are part of each CDR3. D genes are given only for firm matches. Clone size appears in some rows only: once, few, many, or a class for an expanded clone.

>TRBV5-1|TRBJ2-3|15|.|.
TGCGCCAGCACTCGTGAAGGGACTAGCACAGATACGCAGTATTTT
CASTREGTSTDTQYF
>TRBV6-5|TRBJ2-1|16|.|.
TGTGCCAGCAGTTCCACCAAGCTGAGGGCCGTCAATGAGCAGTTCTTC
CASSSTKLRAVNEQFF
>TRBV15|TRBJ1-1|14|.|.
TGTGCCACCAGCAGAGAACTGGGGGCGACTGAAGCTTTCTTT
CATSRELGATEAFF
>TRBV7-9|TRBJ2-3|16|.|.
TGTGCCAGCAGCTTAGCGCCTCCGGGGTACACAGATACGCAGTATTTT
CASSLAPPGYTDTQYF
>TRBV6-1|TRBJ1-5|18|TRBD1|.
TGTGCCAGCAGTGGGTCTTTGGACAGGGGGCGGAGCAATCAGCCCCAGCATTTT
CASSGSLDRGRSNQPQHF
>TRBV5-1|TRBJ1-5|16|.|.
TGCGCCAGCAGCTTGGGGTCGGGTCAGGTAAATCAGCCCCAGCATTTT
CASSLGSGQVNQPQHF
>TRBV5-1|TRBJ2-3|14|.|.
TGCGCCAGCAAACTAGGACAAGAGGGAGATACGCAGTATTTT
CASKLGQEGDTQYF
>TRBV28|TRBJ2-5|12|.|.
TGTGCCAGTGCGTCTTACCAAGAGACCCAGTACTTC
CASASYQETQYF
>TRBV4-2|TRBJ1-2|14|.|.
TGTGCCAGCAGCCAAGATAATGGAAACTATGGCTACACCTTC
CASSQDNGNYGYTF
>TRBV5-6|TRBJ1-2|14|.|.
TGTGCCAGCAGCCCCCAGGTGGGAAACTATGGCTACACCTTC
CASSPQVGNYGYTF
>TRBV9|TRBJ2-3|18|.|once
TGTGCCAGCAGCCCCTCCGAGGGTTACGGTTCTAGCACAGATACGCAGTATTTT
CASSPSEGYGSSTDTQYF
>TRBV29-1|TRBJ1-1|14|.|.
TGCAGCGCTCTGGGGGGCCAGGGCAACACTGAAGCTTTCTTT
CSALGGQGNTEAFF
>TRBV14|TRBJ2-6|18|.|.
TGTGCCAGCAGCCAGGACCTCCCGGGGAGCACTGGGGCCAACGTCCTGACTTTC
CASSQDLPGSTGANVLTF
>TRBV18|TRBJ1-5|15|.|.
TGTGCCAGCTCCCTCAGTAGGGGAGACAATCAGCCCCAGCATTTT
CASSLSRGDNQPQHF
>TRBV7-6|TRBJ2-7|12|.|.
TGTGCCAGCAGCTTAACAGGGTACGAGCAGTACTTC
CASSLTGYEQYF
>TRBV28|TRBJ2-1|17|.|.
TGTGCCAGCAAAAACTCCGCCGGGGTCAGCTCCTACAATGAGCAGTTCTTC
CASKNSAGVSSYNEQFF
>TRBV5-1|TRBJ1-1|15|.|.
TGCGCCAGCAGCTGGGGGGGACCGGCCTACACTGAAGCTTTCTTT
CASSWGGPAYTEAFF
>TRBV28|TRBJ2-5|13|.|.
TGTGCCAGCAGTTTGGCAGGAGCGGAGACCCAGTACTTC
CASSLAGAETQYF
>TRBV9|TRBJ2-5|18|.|.
TGTGCCAGCAGCAAACCTTATCGGGGTGCAAATTCCCAAGAGACCCAGTACTTC
CASSKPYRGANSQETQYF
>TRBV2|TRBJ2-1|14|.|once
TGTGCCAGCAGTGAAGCGGAAGGATACAATGAGCAGTTCTTC
CASSEAEGYNEQFF
>TRBV2|TRBJ2-3|15|TRBD1|.
TGTGCCAGCAGGCCTGAGGCAGGGGGAGCAGATACGCAGTATTTT
CASRPEAGGADTQYF
>TRBV2|TRBJ2-3|15|.|.
TGTGCCAGCAGCTTTGCCTCAATACCGACAGATACGCAGTATTTT
CASSFASIPTDTQYF
>TRBV28|TRBJ1-1|15|.|.
TGTGCCAGCAGTTTTCTGGGGTCCATGAACACTGAAGCTTTCTTT
CASSFLGSMNTEAFF
>TRBV5-1|TRBJ2-7|15|TRBD2|.
TGCGCCAGCAGCTTTAGTAGCGGGAGGGCCTACGAGCAGTACTTC
CASSFSSGRAYEQYF
>TRBV5-4|TRBJ1-2|13|.|.
TGTGCCAGCAGCTTGTTGGGGCTGAGTGGCTACACCTTC
CASSLLGLSGYTF
>TRBV18|TRBJ2-5|14|.|.
TGTGCCAGCTCGAGCAGGGTCGGCCAAGAGACCCAGTACTTC
CASSSRVGQETQYF
>TRBV4-3|TRBJ1-1|12|.|.
TGCGCCAGCAGCCGGACGAGGGGTGAAGCTTTCTTT
CASSRTRGEAFF
>TRBV27|TRBJ2-5|13|.|.
TGTGCCAGCAGTTTCCCTCTGCGAGAGACCCAGTACTTC
CASSFPLRETQYF
>TRBV27|TRBJ2-7|18|TRBD1|.
TGTGCCAGCAGTAGGGCAGGGGGCGCGGGGAGGCTACTCTACGAGCAGTACTTC
CASSRAGGAGRLLYEQYF
>TRBV7-2|TRBJ2-7|11|.|.
TGTGCCAGCTCCCGGGGCTACGAGCAGTACTTC
CASSRGYEQYF
>TRBV5-1|TRBJ2-1|16|.|.
TGCGCCAGCAGCTTGGCTGCTACCACGAAACACAATGAGCAGTTCTTC
CASSLAATTKHNEQFF
>TRBV4-1|TRBJ1-3|18|.|.
TGCGCCAGCAGCCAATCCCCTTACGGGCCCTTCTCTGGAAACACCATATATTTT
CASSQSPYGPFSGNTIYF
>TRBV5-1|TRBJ2-5|16|TRBD2|.
TGCGCCAGCAGCTCGGGACTAGCGGGAGTTTTAGAGACCCAGTACTTC
CASSSGLAGVLETQYF
>TRBV11-1|TRBJ2-5|14|.|.
TGTGCCAGCAGCCTGGGACGGCAGCAAGAGACCCAGTACTTC
CASSLGRQQETQYF
>TRBV6-1|TRBJ1-6|16|.|.
TGTGCCAGCAGTGATTTGGTTGCCAGAGGGAATTCACCCCTCCACTTT
CASSDLVARGNSPLHF
>TRBV28|TRBJ1-1|13|.|few
TGTGCCAGCAGTTTGGTAGGTAACACTGAAGCTTTCTTT
CASSLVGNTEAFF
>TRBV18|TRBJ2-1|16|TRBD2|once
TGTGCCAGCTCACCAGGGACTAGCGGGAGTATGAATGAGCAGTTCTTC
CASSPGTSGSMNEQFF
>TRBV18|TRBJ2-7|15|.|.
TGTGCCAGCTCACAAGGGGCTGGCCCCTACTACGAGCAGTACTTC
CASSQGAGPYYEQYF
>TRBV7-3|TRBJ1-1|16|TRBD1|.
TGTGCCAGCAGCTCAACCGTTCATACCCGACAGGGACAAGCTTTCTTT
CASSSTVHTRQGQAFF
>TRBV18|TRBJ2-5|13|.|.
TGTGCCAGCTCACCCTTACTAGGAGAGACCCAGTACTTC
CASSPLLGETQYF
>TRBV30|TRBJ1-5|15|TRBD1|few
TGTGCCTGGAGTGAACTGGGACAGCTCAATCAGCCCCAGCATTTT
CAWSELGQLNQPQHF
>TRBV2|TRBJ2-7|13|.|.
TGTGCCAGCAACGGGGCTATTCGAGGCGAGCAGTACTTC
CASNGAIRGEQYF
>TRBV7-9|TRBJ2-7|13|.|.
TGTGCCAGCCAGGAACGAGGGGCGGGGGAGCAGTACTTC
CASQERGAGEQYF
>TRBV7-9|TRBJ2-7|15|TRBD2|.
TGTGTCAGCAGCCTCGCGGGCGGGAGTTCCTACGAGCAGTACTTC
CVSSLAGGSSYEQYF
>TRBV18|TRBJ2-5|13|.|.
TGTGCCAGCTCACCGATTCCGTTGGAGACCCAGTACTTC
CASSPIPLETQYF
>TRBV7-2|TRBJ1-2|13|.|.
TGTGCCAGCAGCCCCTTGGTAAACTATGGCTACACCTTC
CASSPLVNYGYTF
>TRBV19|TRBJ2-7|14|TRBD2|.
TGTGCCAGTGCCACCACTAGCGCCTCCTACGAGCAGTACTTC
CASATTSASYEQYF
>TRBV18|TRBJ2-1|16|TRBD2|.
TGTGCCAGCTCACCCCCGGGTGGCGGGAGATCGGATGAGCAGTTCTTC
CASSPPGGGRSDEQFF
>TRBV4-3|TRBJ2-2|14|TRBD1|.
TGCGCCAGCAGCCGGGACAGTAACACCGGGGAGCTGTTTTTT
CASSRDSNTGELFF
>TRBV5-1|TRBJ2-2|18|TRBD2|.
TGCGCCAGCAGCCCCGGACTAGCGGGAGGGCCTGTCACCGGGGAGCTGTTTTTT
CASSPGLAGGPVTGELFF